A single sample gave rise to the 18 T cell receptor beta chains below, sequenced in a study of Ad26.COV2.S vaccination and SARS-CoV-2 variants. Treatment defined: roughly 18 received Ad26.COV2.S at low or high dose, single or two shots; a few received placebo; per-sample allocation not given. After the first vaccine or placebo injection, samples were drawn on day 63. The protocol was immunoSEQ multiplex PCR, while the TCRdb copy is restricted to in-frame clones and leaves out a portion. The table shows 450,000 to 550,000 clones, with approximately 89% occurring only once. Here the sequenced sample was peripheral blood, taken in a trial of Ad26.COV2.S vaccine versus placebo. Receptors originate from a person between 18 and 60 years old who received the Ad26.COV2.S COVID-19 vaccine or a placebo.

The chain has TRBV7-9 and TRBJ1-1; unclear D gene. CDR1 and CDR2 (germline): SEHNR, FQNEAQ (reference sequence). Trimming removed 1 base from V and 5 bases from J, with 8 bases in between. The CDR3 is 13 amino acids. The CDR3, as DNA: TGTGCCAGCAGCTTAGAACAGACGACTGAAGCTTTCTTT. This sequence encodes CASSLEQTTEAFF. Based on the CDR3 plus reference TRBV7-9 and TRBJ1-1, the full variable domain is DTGVSQNPRHKITKRGQNVTFRCDPISEHNRLYWYRQTLGQGPEFLTYFQNEAQLEKSRLLSDRFSAERPKGSFSTLEIQRTEQGDSAMYLCASSLEQTTEAFFGQGTRLTVV.

The rearrangement links TRBV6-5 to TRBJ2-3; no clear D. Germline lookup yields CDR1 MNHEY and CDR2 SVGAGI. The CDR3 contains 13 residues. V lost 8 bases to trimming and J lost 6 bases, with 15 bases between them. CDR3 in amino acids: CASSPGWPDTQYF. The CDR3 coding sequence is TGTGCCAGCTCCCCCGGATGGCCCGATACGCAGTATTTT.

The chain uses TRBV9 and TRBJ1-1; D uncertain. The V end was cut by 4 bases, the J end by 1 base, with 8 bases between. Germline V gives CDR1 SGDLS, CDR2 YYNGEE. The CDR3 totals 13 residues. The CDR3 reads CASSSSGNTEAFF. The CDR3 DNA follows: TGTGCCAGCAGCTCCTCAGGGAACACTGAAGCTTTCTTT.

The V call is TRBV4-2, the J call TRBJ1-2; 7 bases map to TRBD1. CDR3 length: 15 residues. J gave up 2 bases and V 0 bases, and 3 bases lay outside the gene matches. Germline-derived CDR1 and CDR2 are LGHNA and YNFKEQ. CDR3 region: CASSQDAGQNYGYTF. CDR3 in DNA: TGTGCCAGCAGCCAAGATGCGGGACAGAACTATGGCTACACCTTC.

V usage is TRBV9 and J usage is TRBJ1-1; D is possibly TRBD1 (5 bases). The CDR3 is made up of 17 amino acids. Per germline, CDR1 SGDLS and CDR2 YYNGEE. Trimming removed 0 bases at V and 2 bases at J, with 17 bases between. CDR3 protein: CASSVAHPNTGNTEAFF. In DNA, the CDR3 is TGTGCCAGCAGCGTAGCCCACCCCAACACAGGTAACACTGAAGCTTTCTTT.

The chain uses TRBV3-1 (or the pseudogene TRBV3-2) and TRBJ2-4, with TRBD1 as a possible D gene (6 bases). Germline V gene data show CDR1 as LGHDT and CDR2 as YNNKEL (reference sequence). CDR3 length equals 14 residues. V lost 3 bases and J 7 bases, leaving 13 bases between the germline ends. Here the CDR3 reads CASSQSGTGNIQYF. CDR3 sequence (DNA): TGTGCCAGCAGCCAGAGCGGCACAGGGAACATTCAGTACTTC.

V and J are TRBV4-3 and TRBJ1-5; D gene uncertain. Trimming removed 4 bases at V and 2 bases at J, with 12 bases between. The CDR3 consists of 15 residues. Germline V gene lookup returns CDR1 LGHNA and CDR2 YSLEER. CDR3 nucleotides: TGCGCCAGCAGCCCCCGTTACGTGGGCAATCAGCCCCAGCATTTT. Its translation: CASSPRYVGNQPQHF.

This chain links TRBV18 with TRBJ1-5; TRBD1 aligns across 8 bases. Germline V gives CDR1 KGHSH, CDR2 LQKENI. With 3 bases clipped from V and 4 bases from J, the junction kept 2 bases outside the gene matches. This CDR3 has 14 amino acids. CDR3 sequence: CASSPRTGNQPQHF. In DNA, the CDR3 is TGTGCCAGCTCACCCCGGACAGGGAATCAGCCCCAGCATTTT.

Concerning this clone: The same CDR3 is also encoded by other DNA sequences in this sample. This chain uses TRBV5-1 with TRBJ2-5; no clear D gene. Per the germline V gene, CDR1 is SGHRS and CDR2 is YFSETQ. The V end lost 0 bases, the J end lost 1 base, and 4 bases lay between the germline ends. The CDR3 covers 13 residues. CDR3 sequence: CASSLGVQETQYF. The CDR3 DNA is TGCGCCAGCAGCTTGGGGGTCCAAGAGACCCAGTACTTC.

The chain carries TRBV2 and TRBJ2-3; D ambiguous. The CDR3 is 14 amino acids. Germline lookup yields CDR1 SNHLY and CDR2 FYNNEI. The germline V and J ends were trimmed by 8 bases and 1 base, with 13 bases remaining between them. CDR3 coding DNA: TGTGCCAGCGTGAGCGAACCCGGCACAGATACGCAGTATTTT. Protein sequence: CASVSEPGTDTQYF.

This rearrangement joins TRBV6-2 or TRBV6-3 to TRBJ1-2; 9 bases are shared with TRBD1. V trimming: 3 bases; J trimming: 5 bases; junction bases outside the gene matches: 10. Looked up from germline, CDR1 is MNHEY and CDR2 is SVGEGT. The CDR3 totals 16 residues. CDR3 sequence: CASSYRADRGEYGYTF. In DNA form, the CDR3 reads TGTGCCAGCAGTTATCGGGCGGACAGGGGAGAATATGGCTACACCTTC.

The chain employs TRBV7-3 and TRBJ2-3; D unresolved. CDR3 size: 14 residues. The V gene's germline CDR1 is SGHTA and CDR2 FQGTGA. Trimming took off 5 bases at V and 1 base at J, with 10 bases between the two ends. CDR3 sequence reads: CASSDRPGTDTQYF. DNA for the CDR3: TGTGCCAGCAGCGACCGGCCCGGCACAGATACGCAGTATTTT.

V usage is TRBV18 and J usage is TRBJ2-5; no clear D gene. This CDR3 is built from 13 residues. Germline CDR1 reads KGHSH; CDR2 reads LQKENI. Deletions cut 4 bases from V and 0 bases from J, with 6 bases between. DNA of the CDR3: TGTGCCAGCTCACTCCAGTACCAAGAGACCCAGTACTTC. Encoded protein: CASSLQYQETQYF.

The chain combines TRBV10-3 with TRBJ2-3; 7 bases are shared with TRBD2. Germline values: CDR1 ENHRY, CDR2 SYGVKD. The V gene end was trimmed by 3 bases and the J gene end by 1 base; junction bases not matched to a gene: 4. The CDR3 loop spans 15 amino acids. The CDR3 protein is CAISEGLGRTDTQYF. CDR3 DNA sequence: TGTGCCATCAGTGAAGGACTAGGTCGCACAGATACGCAGTATTTT.

The V and J genes are TRBV7-2 and TRBJ2-1; 7 bases are a match to TRBD2. Trimming at V came to 4 bases and at J to 1 base, leaving 1 base not matched to a gene. CDR3 size: 14 residues. Germline V gives CDR1 SGHTA, CDR2 FQGNSA. The CDR3 is CASSSGGSYNEQFF. In DNA form, the CDR3 reads TGTGCCAGCAGCTCGGGGGGATCCTACAATGAGCAGTTCTTC.

The V and J genes are TRBV15 and TRBJ1-5; D unclear. Germline V lookup: CDR1 LNHNV, CDR2 YYDKDF (reference sequence). The V end lost 1 base, the J end lost 4 bases, and 8 bases lay between the germline ends. CDR3 length: 14 amino acids. The CDR3 is CATSRGGRNQPQHF. The CDR3 DNA reads as TGTGCCACCAGCAGAGGGGGAAGGAATCAGCCCCAGCATTTT.

This chain links TRBV6-5 with TRBJ1-1; 8 bases line up with TRBD1. CDR3 size: 14 residues. The germline CDR1 and CDR2 sequences are MNHEY and SVGAGI. J was trimmed by 5 bases and V by 4 bases; bases with no gene match: 6. The CDR3 coding sequence is TGTGCCAGCAGTTCCTCGACAGGGGAGACTGAAGCTTTCTTT. As protein: CASSSSTGETEAFF.

The rearrangement uses TRBV9 and TRBJ2-3; 8 bases match TRBD2. V dropped 3 bases and J dropped 1; count of bases not matched to a gene: 1. Germline V gene sequence: CDR1 SGDLS, CDR2 YYNGEE. The CDR3 is made up of 14 amino acids. The CDR3 protein is CASSGAGGTDTQYF. Written as DNA, the CDR3 is TGTGCCAGCAGCGGAGCGGGAGGCACAGATACGCAGTATTTT.